The 7 T cell receptor beta chains below all came from one sample that was sequenced in a study of blood T cell repertoires in COVID-19 (dated by TCRdb to 2020 to 2022). Libraries were prepared through the immunoSEQ multiplex PCR assay. This immuneACCESS table, as held by TCRdb, lists in-frame sequences with V and J called but not all clones. Of the missing ones, under half trace to an unresolved V gene in checked studies; the others have no known cause. The sample table contains a few hundred thousand clones; only one count was recorded for 80% of them. Jointly, the top ten make up 3.5% to 4.5% of the sample. Sequencing input: PBMCs or T cells enriched from blood (not recorded which). Receptor source: a man aged 30 to 39 with acute COVID-19.

This clone was detected only a few times. The chain has TRBV6-1 and TRBJ2-1; D may be TRBD1 (5 bases). Germline V gives CDR1 MNHNS, CDR2 SASEGT. The CDR3 has 13 residues. Trimming took 3 bases from V and 15 from J, leaving 18 bases between them. CDR3 residues: CASSETLWGLRFF. The DNA for the CDR3 is TGTGCCAGCAGTGAGACCCTTTGGGGCCTGAGGTTCTTC.

This chain joins TRBV6-5 and TRBJ2-3; 10 bases are shared with TRBD1. Looked up from germline, CDR1 is MNHEY and CDR2 is SVGAGI. V shed 1 base and J 3 bases; nucleotides not matched to a gene: 1. This CDR3 region has 15 residues. CDR3 in amino acids: CASSYLGQGTDTQYF. The CDR3 region has the DNA TGTGCCAGCAGTTACTTGGGACAGGGGACAGATACGCAGTATTTT.

This clone was seen a handful of times. The rearrangement links TRBV11-2 to TRBJ1-1; D is undetermined. Germline loops: CDR1 SGHAT, CDR2 FQNNGV. V dropped 6 bases and J dropped 4 bases, with 18 bases sitting between them. The CDR3 length is 15 residues. CDR3 residues: CASSPGILTVTEAFF. The CDR3 nucleotides read TGTGCCAGCAGTCCCGGGATTTTAACGGTCACTGAAGCTTTCTTT.

The genes are TRBV7-2 and TRBJ1-3; no definite D call. The CDR3 spans 15 residues. From germline, CDR1 is SGHTA and CDR2 FQGNSA. The germline V and J ends were trimmed by 4 bases and 0 bases, with 10 bases remaining between them. For the CDR3, the DNA is TGTGCCAGCAGCTCGACGGGGATCTCTGGAAACACCATATATTTT. Translation: CASSSTGISGNTIYF. Full variable domain (remainder filled in from reference TRBV7-2 and TRBJ1-3): GAGVSQSPSNKVTEKGKDVELRCDPISGHTALYWYRQSLGQGLEFLIYFQGNSAPDKSGLPSDRFSAERTGGSVSTLTIQRTQQEDSAVYLCASSSTGISGNTIYFGEGSWLTVV.

The V and J genes are TRBV9 and TRBJ2-7; 7 nucleotides agree with TRBD1. V trimming: 3 bases; J trimming: 6 bases; junction bases outside the gene matches: 6. The CDR3 runs to 13 residues. Per the germline V gene, CDR1 is SGDLS and CDR2 is YYNGEE. The CDR3 DNA follows: TGTGCCAGCAGCGCCGGACAGGCTAGCGAGCAGTACTTC. Protein sequence: CASSAGQASEQYF.

The CDR3 is CASSLAAGFSYGYTF. CDR3 DNA: TGCGCCAGCAGCTTGGCCGCGGGGTTTAGTTATGGCTACACCTTC. The chain couples TRBV5-1 to TRBJ1-2; no reliable D call. Looked up from germline, CDR1 is SGHRS and CDR2 is YFSETQ. Trimming stripped 0 bases from V and 5 bases from J, with 14 bases between. The length of the CDR3 is 15 residues. Using reference TRBV5-1 and TRBJ1-2 for the parts outside the CDR3, the full variable domain is KAGVTQTPRYLIKTRGQQVTLSCSPISGHRSVSWYQQTPGQGLQFLFEYFSETQRNKGNFPGRFSGRQFSNSRSEMNVSTLELGDSALYLCASSLAAGFSYGYTFGSGTRLTVV.

In regard to this clone: Other DNA sequences in the sample encode the same CDR3. The chain links TRBV18 to TRBJ1-1, with 8 bases aligning to TRBD1. Germline CDR1 KGHSH, CDR2 LQKENI. The length of the CDR3 is 12 residues. V lost 3 bases to trimming and J lost 11 bases; unmatched junction nucleotides: 5. The CDR3 sequence: CASSPLGQGAFF. DNA for the CDR3: TGTGCCAGCTCACCCCTCGGACAGGGTGCTTTCTTT.